This T cell receptor beta chain was documented in a study of shared clonotypes between healthy human individuals. Study-wide results and caveats: Some naive CD4 clonotypes, about 5%, turned up in common across four donors.

This CDR3 region has 14 residues. Germline V gene lookup returns CDR1 MNHEY and CDR2 SVGAGI. Trimming left V 7 bases short and J 5 bases short, with 17 bases between. The assay was carried out at the deep level. The assay was immunoSEQ multiplex PCR, and TCRdb's table has in-frame clones only and misses some. The sample yields 2.3 million or so clones, over 85% seen once. This clone appeared a single time. What it recognizes is unknown. Donors were healthy HIV-negative adults without recent acute infections or vaccinations. Sequencing was done on a sample of naive CD4+ T cells from PBMCs. Subset of the sample: CD45RA+ positively selected. This sequence was found in a man aged 18 to 29 in good health. Some clones in this sample may be carry-over from other donors' samples. This chain connects TRBV6-5 to TRBJ1-1; D unresolved. The CDR3 here is CASTRSEGGTEAFF. For the CDR3, the DNA is TGTGCCAGCACCCGATCCGAGGGAGGAACTGAAGCTTTCTTT.